This T cell receptor (beta chain) appears in the sequencing data of a study of T cells in localized non-small cell lung cancer. Overall study findings and caveats: Appearances in adjacent lung were noted for a median approximately 61 of the top 100 tumor clones. In the blood, greater T cell density corresponded to longer overall survival. Uninvolved adjacent lung showed peak T cell clonality, exceeding tumor. Sequencing, confined to only one tumor region, leaves heterogeneity possible.

Assay used: immunoSEQ multiplex PCR; TCRdb lists only in-frame clones, some missing. In the table there are tens of thousands of clones, approximately 84% of which are singletons. Germline V lookup: CDR1 LNHDA, CDR2 SQIVND (reference sequence). The CDR3 length is 15 residues. V lost 3 bases and J lost 1, with 9 bases in between. About this clone itself: Antigen specificity is unknown. This specimen includes other DNA sequences encoding the same CDR3.

Sequencing was performed on peripheral blood, taken before any cancer treatment. This receptor was taken from a man aged 40 to 69 with stage I lung adenocarcinoma. The chain recombines TRBV19 with TRBJ2-2; D not certain. The CDR3 region has the DNA TGTGCCAGTAGTATTGCTCGAGGGAACACCGGGGAGCTGTTTTTT. Its translation: CASSIARGNTGELFF.